Sequencing of this TCR beta chain was carried out in a study of glioma-infiltrating T cells. Study results and caveats: CDR3 overlap between tissue and blood was very small. Non-neoplastic patients had below-expected tissue-blood divergence, while all gliomas exceeded expectation.

Trimming shortened V by 5 bases and J by 3 bases, and 11 bases separated the two germline ends. CDR1 is SGHNT, CDR2 YENEEA, per germline. This CDR3 has 14 amino acids. Amplification of TCR alpha and beta CDR3 regions from RNA used iRepertoire nested multiplex PCR. One-step reverse transcription and amplification started from roughly 100-400 ng of tissue mRNA or PBMC total RNA. Each CDR3 protein gets one entry after TCRdb re-called the multiplex PCR reads with MiXCR. The table lists 100,000 to 150,000 distinct CDR3 sequences, roughly 25% of them singletons. This clonotype was recorded a few times. Antigen unknown.

This TCR was sampled from a human donor with low-grade glioma or glioblastoma, undergoing nonglioma brain surgery, or in good health (not recorded which). What was sequenced was glioma tissue, nonneoplastic brain tissue, or PBMCs (not recorded which). The chain carries TRBV11-3 and TRBJ2-1, with D perhaps TRBD2 (6 bases). The CDR3 is CASSPGGDYNEQFF. The CDR3 coding sequence is TGTGCCAGCAGCCCCGGGGGTGACTACAATGAGCAGTTCTTC.